A single sample gave rise to the 22 T cell receptor beta chains below, sequenced in a study of blood T cell repertoires in COVID-19. Generated by immunoSEQ multiplex PCR, the TCRdb table keeps only in-frame clones and is missing some. The table shows some 320,000 clones, with roughly 86% occurring only once. The sample comprised PBMCs or T cells enriched from blood (not recorded which). These receptors were collected from a woman between 25 and 40 years old who had recovered from COVID-19.

This clone showed up just once. J is TRBJ2-3 and V is TRBV4-3; TRBD2 aligns across 15 bases. CDR1 is LGHNA, CDR2 YSLEER, per germline. The CDR3 runs 19 residues. The V segment lost 1 base and the J segment 2 bases; nucleotides outside the gene matches: 7. The CDR3 is CASSQAGLAGGRPTDTQYF. The CDR3 DNA follows: TGCGCCAGCAGCCAAGCTGGACTAGCGGGGGGGCGGCCCACAGATACGCAGTATTTT.

This CDR3 is CTTFFVETQYF. The CDR3 bases are TGCACCACCTTCTTCGTGGAGACCCAGTACTTC. The V and J genes are TRBV1 and TRBJ2-5; TRBD2 was called by the table and not checked on the DNA. TRBV1 is marked as a pseudogene. The CDR3 has 11 amino acids.

This chain links TRBV18 with TRBJ1-1; no firm D call. V was clipped by 3 bases and J by 7 bases, with 27 bases between them. Germline V gene lookup returns CDR1 KGHSH and CDR2 LQKENI. CDR3 length: 18 amino acids. In DNA, the CDR3 is TGTGCCAGCTCACCTTTCGTGTTAACAGCAAGTACGATAGGTGAAGCTTTCTTT. Amino acids: CASSPFVLTASTIGEAFF. The variable domain in full, completed from reference TRBV18 and TRBJ1-1, reads NAGVMQNPRHLVRRRGQEARLRCSPMKGHSHVYWYRQLPEEGLKFMVYLQKENIIDESGMPKERFSAEFPKEGPSILRIQQVVRGDSAAYFCASSPFVLTASTIGEAFFGQGTRLTVV.

The chain joins TRBV19 to TRBJ1-2, with D unresolved. V gave up 1 base and J gave up 8 bases, with 17 bases separating them. The CDR3 is 15 residues long. The germline V gene has CDR1 LNHDA and CDR2 SQIVND (reference sequence). The CDR3 loop is CASSIAQSRREGYTF. For the CDR3, the DNA is TGTGCCAGTAGTATAGCCCAGAGTAGACGGGAAGGCTACACCTTC.

On this clone: At one end the junction does not follow the germline gene, possibly because of a read error. This chain connects TRBV10-3 to TRBJ2-1; 9 bases fit TRBD2. CDR3 length: 18 amino acids. Germline loops: CDR1 ENHRY, CDR2 SYGVKD. The CDR3 is CAIRESGGGGLNFNEQFF. The DNA for the CDR3 is TGTGCCATCCGTGAGTCGGGCGGGGGGGGCCTAAATTTCAATGAGCAGTTCTTC.

This clone was counted between two and nine times. The V and J genes are TRBV2 and TRBJ1-6; 7 bases map to TRBD1. The trim removed 7 bases at V and 8 bases at J, leaving 5 bases unmatched. The germline V gene has CDR1 SNHLY and CDR2 FYNNEI. The length of the CDR3 is 13 residues. The CDR3 reads CASKGRGDSPLHF. In nucleotides, the CDR3 is TGTGCCAGCAAGGGCAGGGGGGATTCACCCCTCCACTTT.

The V and J genes are TRBV28 and TRBJ2-1; 8 bases align to TRBD2. CDR1 MDHEN and CDR2 SYDVKM come from the germline V gene. V lost 6 bases, J lost 8 bases, and 9 bases stayed unmatched. This CDR3 region has 14 residues. CDR3 DNA sequence: TGTGCCAGCAGCCCTGGGGCGGGGGGAGATGAGCAGTTCTTC. As protein: CASSPGAGGDEQFF.

The chain employs TRBV28 and TRBJ1-2, with D unresolved. In germline, CDR1 is MDHEN, CDR2 SYDVKM. Trimming pared 3 bases from V and 7 bases from J, leaving 12 bases between. This CDR3 is built from 13 residues. CDR3 bases: TGTGCCAGCAGTTTTTTCGGGGTTCGTGGCTACACCTTC. Its translation: CASSFFGVRGYTF.

The chain employs TRBV6-2 or TRBV6-3 and TRBJ1-2; D remains unclear. This CDR3 comprises 14 residues. The germline V gene encodes CDR1 MNHEY and CDR2 SVGEGT. Trimming took off 4 bases at V and 6 bases at J, with 15 bases between the two ends. For the CDR3, the DNA is TGTGCCAGCAGTTCGCTGCGAGGGATCCATGGCTACACCTTC. This gives the protein CASSSLRGIHGYTF.

The V and J genes are TRBV4-1 and TRBJ1-1; D uncertain. CDR3 length: 15 amino acids. Germline loops: CDR1 MGHRA, CDR2 YSYEKL. Trimming left V 2 bases short and J 5 bases short, with 15 bases between. CDR3 residues: CASSQTEGLLTEAFF. CDR3 DNA: TGCGCCAGCAGCCAAACTGAGGGCTTATTAACTGAAGCTTTCTTT.

This clone was found many times. The chain has TRBV10-2 and TRBJ2-2; 7 positions match TRBD1. Trimming took 2 bases from V and 0 from J; bases not matched to a gene: 9. The V gene's germline CDR1 is WSHSY and CDR2 SAAADI. This CDR3 is built from 18 residues. Written as DNA, the CDR3 is TGCGCCAGCAGTGAGGAGGGGGCAGCCCCTACGAACACCGGGGAGCTGTTTTTT. Translation gives CASSEEGAAPTNTGELFF.

This sequence joins TRBV19 and TRBJ2-3, with D maybe TRBD2 (6 bases). V shed 4 bases and J shed 5 bases, with 16 bases lying between them. This CDR3 has 15 amino acids. Germline V lookup: CDR1 LNHDA, CDR2 SQIVND (reference sequence). The CDR3 bases are TGTGCCAGTAGTACCCAAGGAGGGGTAAAAGATACGCAGTATTTT. Translation gives CASSTQGGVKDTQYF.

CDR3 DNA: TGTGCCAGCAGCCCGGGTCCTAGCACAGATACGCAGTATTTT. This encodes CASSPGPSTDTQYF. This chain uses TRBV7-2 with TRBJ2-3; D is unresolved. The V gene's germline CDR1 is SGHTA and CDR2 FQGNSA. The CDR3 runs to 14 residues. V lost 5 bases and J lost 0, with 9 bases in between.

This chain joins TRBV5-4 and TRBJ1-2; TRBD1 aligns across 9 bases. The germline V gene has CDR1 SGHNT and CDR2 YYREEE (reference sequence). The V and J ends lost 3 bases and 8 bases, in that order; junction bases with no gene match: 11. The CDR3 contains 15 residues. The chain's CDR3 is CASSSATRTGEGYTF. As DNA, the CDR3 is TGTGCCAGCAGCTCCGCGACCCGGACAGGGGAGGGCTACACCTTC.

The CDR3 loop reads CASSMDGSSTDTQYF. CDR3 DNA: TGTGCCAGCAGTATGGACGGGAGTAGCACAGATACGCAGTATTTT. The chain links TRBV6-5 to TRBJ2-3; weak D call: TRBD2 (6 bases). Trimming removed 5 bases at V and 0 bases at J, with 12 bases between. Germline loops: CDR1 MNHEY, CDR2 SVGAGI. CDR3 length: 15 amino acids.

This chain joins TRBV15 and TRBJ1-4; D uncertain. The V gene's germline CDR1 is LNHNV and CDR2 YYDKDF (reference sequence). This CDR3 has 13 residues. Trimming stripped 1 base from V and 8 bases from J, with 8 bases between. The CDR3 DNA is TGTGCCACCAGCAGAGGGGCAGCCGAAAAACTGTTTTTT. The encoded protein is CATSRGAAEKLFF.

The rearrangement joins TRBV9 to TRBJ2-7; D uncertain. This CDR3 comprises 14 residues. Germline CDR1 reads SGDLS; CDR2 reads YYNGEE. Trimming took off 4 bases at V and 3 bases at J, with 14 bases between the two ends. CDR3 amino acids: CASSPAPAIYEQYF. In DNA, the CDR3 is TGTGCCAGCAGCCCTGCTCCCGCGATCTACGAGCAGTACTTC.

This chain links TRBV7-9 with TRBJ1-2; TRBD1 agrees at 9 bases. CDR1 is SEHNR and CDR2 is FQNEAQ in the germline V gene (reference sequence). Germline trimming cut 5 bases from V and 2 bases from J; bases unmatched to any gene: 3. The CDR3 sequence is 14 residues long. CDR3 protein: CASSRGQGNYGYTF. The DNA of the CDR3 is TGTGCCAGCAGCCGGGGACAGGGAAACTATGGCTACACCTTC.

The chain is built from TRBV27 and TRBJ1-5, with D uncertain. Trimming removed 0 bases from V and 0 bases from J, with 6 bases in between. The germline CDR1 and CDR2 sequences are MNHEY and SMNVEV (reference sequence). The length of the CDR3 is 15 residues. For the CDR3, the DNA is TGTGCCAGCAGTTTATCGATCTATAGCAATCAGCCCCAGCATTTT. The encoded protein is CASSLSIYSNQPQHF.

The chain couples TRBV2 to TRBJ2-7; D may be TRBD1 (6 bases). CDR1 SNHLY and CDR2 FYNNEI come from the germline V gene. V was clipped by 6 bases and J by 4 bases, with 22 bases between them. The CDR3 totals 16 residues. CDR3 DNA sequence: TGTGCCAGCAGCGACCCGGGACATGGCCCCTTTTACGAGCAGTACTTC. Protein: CASSDPGHGPFYEQYF.

The CDR3: CASTRGPLYEQYF. The DNA for the CDR3 is TGTGCCAGCACCAGGGGGCCTCTTTACGAGCAGTACTTC. This chain joins TRBV6-5 and TRBJ2-7; 8 bases fit TRBD1. CDR3 length: 13 amino acids. Germline V gene sequence: CDR1 MNHEY, CDR2 SVGAGI. J gave up 4 bases and V 7 bases, and 6 bases lay outside the gene matches.

This clone was picked up one time. This chain joins TRBV10-3 and TRBJ1-5, with a weak D call TRBD1 (5 bases). Germline CDR1 is ENHRY and CDR2 is SYGVKD. Trimming took off 4 bases at V and 3 bases at J, with 16 bases between the two ends. The CDR3 extends over 16 amino acids. CDR3 nucleotide sequence: TGTGCCATCAGTGGGGGGGAACGGAGTGACAATCAGCCCCAGCATTTT. It yields the protein CAISGGERSDNQPQHF.